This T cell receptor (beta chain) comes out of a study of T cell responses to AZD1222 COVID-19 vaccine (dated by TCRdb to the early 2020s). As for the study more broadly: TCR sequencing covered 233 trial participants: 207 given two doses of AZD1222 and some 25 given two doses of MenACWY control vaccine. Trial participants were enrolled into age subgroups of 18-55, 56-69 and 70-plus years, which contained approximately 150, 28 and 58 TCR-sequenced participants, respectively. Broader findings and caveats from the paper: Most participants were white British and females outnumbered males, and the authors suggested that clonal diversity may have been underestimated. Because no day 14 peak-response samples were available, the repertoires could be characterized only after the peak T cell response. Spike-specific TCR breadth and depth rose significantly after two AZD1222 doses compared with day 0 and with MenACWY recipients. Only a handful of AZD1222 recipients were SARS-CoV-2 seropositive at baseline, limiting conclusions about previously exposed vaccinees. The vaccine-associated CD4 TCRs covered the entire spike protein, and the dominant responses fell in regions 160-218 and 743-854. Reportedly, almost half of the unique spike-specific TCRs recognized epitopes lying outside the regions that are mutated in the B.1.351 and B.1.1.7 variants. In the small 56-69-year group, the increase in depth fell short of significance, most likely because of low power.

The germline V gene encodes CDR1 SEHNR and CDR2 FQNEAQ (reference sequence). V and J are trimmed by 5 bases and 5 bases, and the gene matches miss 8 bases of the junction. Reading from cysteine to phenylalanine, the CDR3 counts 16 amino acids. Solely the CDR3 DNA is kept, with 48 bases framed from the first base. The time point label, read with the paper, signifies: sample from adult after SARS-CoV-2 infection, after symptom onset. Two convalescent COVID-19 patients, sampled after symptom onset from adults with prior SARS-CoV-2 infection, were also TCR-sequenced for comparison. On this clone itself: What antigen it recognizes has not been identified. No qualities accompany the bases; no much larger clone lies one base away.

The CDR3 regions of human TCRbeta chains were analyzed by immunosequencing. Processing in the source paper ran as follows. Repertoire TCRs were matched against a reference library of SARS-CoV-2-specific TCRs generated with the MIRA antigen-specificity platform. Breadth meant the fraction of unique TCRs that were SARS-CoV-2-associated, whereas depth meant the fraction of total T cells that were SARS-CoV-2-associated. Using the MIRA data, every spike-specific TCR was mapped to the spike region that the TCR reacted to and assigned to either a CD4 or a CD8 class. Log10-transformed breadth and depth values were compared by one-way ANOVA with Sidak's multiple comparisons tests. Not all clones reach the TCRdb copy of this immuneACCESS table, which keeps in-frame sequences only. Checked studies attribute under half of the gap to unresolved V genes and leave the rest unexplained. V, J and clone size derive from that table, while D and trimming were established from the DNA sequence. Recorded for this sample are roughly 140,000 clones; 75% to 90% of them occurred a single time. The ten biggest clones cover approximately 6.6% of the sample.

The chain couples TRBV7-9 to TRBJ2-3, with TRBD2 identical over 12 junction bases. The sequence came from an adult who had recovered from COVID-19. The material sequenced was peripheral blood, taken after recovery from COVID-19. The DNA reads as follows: TGTGCCAGCAGCCGGACTAGCGGGAAGGTGCGAGATACGCAGTATTTT. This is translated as CASSRTSGKVRDTQYF.